This T cell receptor beta chain was found in a study of blood T cells in healthy people across ages. This clonotype was observed a few times. The ends were cut back, 1 base at V and 3 bases at J, with 9 bases in the middle. Looked up from germline, CDR1 is LGHDT and CDR2 is YNNKEL (reference sequence). CDR3 length: 14 amino acids. Primed by a sample-barcoded 5' primer and a J-beta primer mix, a second PCR proceeded for about 6 to 12 cycles. TCRdb fed the 5' RACE reads into MiXCR, producing one record per CDR3 protein. Of about 840,000 distinct CDR3 sequences in the sample, 25% to 35% were seen once. This same sample was also taken into another study, of T cells of mothers and their children.

This clonotype was obtained from a woman aged 40 to 50 in good health. This chain connects TRBV3-1 to TRBJ1-2; tentatively, D is TRBD1 (6 bases). Sample: blood. The DNA of the CDR3 is TGTGCCAGCAGCCAAGGGGACACCTACTATGGCTACACCTTC. It specifies CASSQGDTYYGYTF.